The T cell receptor (beta chain) under discussion was sequenced for a study of blood T cell repertoires in COVID-19. Across the whole study: The United States, Italy and Spain were the sources of the acute and convalescent COVID-19 samples. Sources were T cells, B-cell-depleted T cells, or PBMCs; the material itself was cDNA or gDNA.

Original data processing: Estimates of nucleated cell counts were drawn from the amplification of reference gene primers. This table comes from immunoSEQ multiplex PCR, and its TCRdb copy is limited to in-frame clones, with some not included. That table is the source of V, J and clone size, and D and trimming were worked out from the DNA. The sample includes approximately 69,000 clones, around 91% of them seen just once. The source of this sequence is a man aged 50-60 years with acute or convalescent COVID-19. The sequenced sample was peripheral blood.

CDR3 sequence reads: CAWDRVLARYNEQFF. CDR3 in DNA: TGTGCCTGGGATAGAGTACTAGCGAGATACAATGAGCAGTTCTTC. V usage is TRBV30 and J usage is TRBJ2-1; TRBD2 aligns across 7 bases. The CDR3 is made up of 15 amino acids. The germline gives CDR1 GTSNPN, CDR2 SVGIG (reference sequence). V was pared by 5 bases and J by 4 bases, with 11 bases of the junction left unmatched.